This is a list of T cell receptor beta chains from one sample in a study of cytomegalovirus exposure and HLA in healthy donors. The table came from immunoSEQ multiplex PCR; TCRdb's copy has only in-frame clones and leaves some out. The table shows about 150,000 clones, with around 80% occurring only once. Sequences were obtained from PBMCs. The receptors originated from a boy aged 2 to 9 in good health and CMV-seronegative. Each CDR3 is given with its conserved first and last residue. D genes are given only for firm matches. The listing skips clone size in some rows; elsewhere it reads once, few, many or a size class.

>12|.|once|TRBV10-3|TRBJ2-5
CAISGGGETQYF
TGTGCCATCAGTGGCGGCGGGGAGACCCAGTACTTC
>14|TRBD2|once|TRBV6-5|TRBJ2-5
CASRRGLAQETQYF
TGTGCCAGCAGGCGGGGACTAGCCCAAGAGACCCAGTACTTC
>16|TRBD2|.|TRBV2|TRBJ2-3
CASSEGTSGSTDTQYF
TGTGCCAGCAGTGAAGGAACTAGCGGGAGTACAGATACGCAGTATTTT
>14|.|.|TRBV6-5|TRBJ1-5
CASSYQGPNQPQHF
TGTGCCAGCAGTTACCAGGGTCCCAATCAGCCCCAGCATTTT
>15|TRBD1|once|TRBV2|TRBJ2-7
CASSEGRTGNNEQYF
TGTGCCAGCAGTGAAGGCCGGACAGGGAATAACGAGCAGTACTTC
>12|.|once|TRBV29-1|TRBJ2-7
CSARTLSYEQYF
TGCAGCGCCAGGACACTCTCCTACGAGCAGTACTTC
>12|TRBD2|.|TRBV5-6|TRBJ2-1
CASSLGGGRLLF
TGTGCCAGCAGCTTGGGGGGCGGGAGGCTCCTCTTC
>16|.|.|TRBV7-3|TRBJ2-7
CASSFSQGEGSYEQYF
TGTGCCAGCAGCTTTTCACAGGGAGAGGGCTCCTACGAGCAGTACTTC
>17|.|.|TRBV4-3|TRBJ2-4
CASTPYLGGQAKNIQYF
TGCGCCAGCACACCCTATCTTGGGGGCCAAGCCAAAAACATTCAGTACTTC
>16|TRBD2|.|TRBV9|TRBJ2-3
CASSGLAGETTDTQYF
TGTGCCAGCAGCGGCTTAGCGGGGGAAACCACAGATACGCAGTATTTT